This T cell receptor beta chain was observed in a study of regulatory T cells in long-lasting Graves disease. The CDR3 contains 13 residues. Germline lookup yields CDR1 LGHDT and CDR2 YNNKEL (reference sequence). The V end was cut by 3 bases, the J end by 5 bases, with 10 bases between. In building TCR beta libraries, iRepertoire HTBI primers were used together with Arm-PCR of CDR3 regions. A single record per CDR3 protein comes from TCRdb applying MiXCR to the multiplex PCR reads. Of hundreds of thousands of distinct CDR3 sequences listed, around a fifth are singletons. In the case of this clonotype: A read error is possible here, since a much larger clone lies one base away. Since the CDR3 does not end with the conserved phenylalanine or tryptophan, this likely comes from a read error.

Time point noted: persistent/refractory GD, antithyroid drugs over 5 years with positive TRAb. Extracted PBMC RNA gave rise to the TCR library. V usage is TRBV3-1 and J usage is TRBJ2-5; D possibly matches TRBD1 or TRBD2 (5 bases each). The TCR was taken from a female donor with Graves disease. Sequencing was performed on peripheral blood mononuclear cells (PBMCs), taken when the disease was refractory, from a patient treated with antithyroid drugs. The CDR3 here is CASSQGDRETQYL. The DNA of the CDR3 is TGTGCCAGCAGCCAGGGGGACCGTGAGACCCAGTACTTG.